This paragraph reports one T cell receptor (beta chain). This sample was included in a study of T cells after yellow fever vaccination. Study summary: Low-cell-number fractions underwent preparation using SMART-Seq v4 Ultra Low Input.

TCRdb reprocessed the 5' RACE reads with MiXCR, giving one entry per CDR3 protein. Of about 340,000 distinct CDR3 sequences in the sample, 3% to 4.5% were seen once. V lost 4 bases and J 8 bases, leaving 5 bases between the germline ends. The CDR3 consists of 10 residues. Germline CDR1 MNHNS, CDR2 SASEGT. This material consisted of PBMCs, taken 5 days after the yellow fever booster vaccination. This TCR was sampled from a man aged 18 to 29 who received the YFV17D yellow fever vaccine. This sequence joins TRBV6-1 and TRBJ1-2; no clear D. The CDR3, as DNA: TGTGCCAGCAGTGGGGAAGGCTACACCTTC. It yields the protein CASSGEGYTF.